Given below is one T cell receptor (beta chain) in context. These data are taken from a study of blood T cells in healthy people across ages. With a J-beta primer mix and a sample-barcoded 5' primer, a second PCR ran about 6 to 11 cycles. Every cDNA molecule carried a tag from a template-switch adaptor bearing 12 random nucleotides. MiXCR, run by TCRdb on the 5' RACE reads, gives a single entry per CDR3 protein. The table includes around 1.5 million distinct CDR3 sequences, 40% to 50% detected once. There are 13 residues in the CDR3. Germline CDR1 is SGHTA and CDR2 is FQGNSA. Individuals who donated were healthy Caucasians from Russia aged 6 to 90.

What was sequenced was blood. The clonotype originates from a woman between 18 and 30 years old in good health. The V gene is TRBV7-2, the J gene TRBJ2-4, with D uncertain. The DNA end favors TRBJ2-7, so the J call may be wrong. The CDR3 loop is CASSPPGFDEQYF. In DNA, the CDR3 is TGTGCCAGCAGCCCCCCCGGGTTCGACGAGCAGTACTTC.